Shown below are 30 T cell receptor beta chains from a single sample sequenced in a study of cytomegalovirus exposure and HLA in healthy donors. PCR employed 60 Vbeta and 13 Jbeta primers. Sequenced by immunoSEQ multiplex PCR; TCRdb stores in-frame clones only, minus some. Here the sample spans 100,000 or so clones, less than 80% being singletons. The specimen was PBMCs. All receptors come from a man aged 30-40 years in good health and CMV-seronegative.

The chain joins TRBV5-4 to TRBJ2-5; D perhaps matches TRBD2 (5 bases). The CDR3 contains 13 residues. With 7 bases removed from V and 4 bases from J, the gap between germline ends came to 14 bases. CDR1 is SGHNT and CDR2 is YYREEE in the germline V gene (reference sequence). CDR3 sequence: CASGIGSLETQYF. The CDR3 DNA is TGTGCCAGCGGGATTGGGAGTCTAGAGACCCAGTACTTC.

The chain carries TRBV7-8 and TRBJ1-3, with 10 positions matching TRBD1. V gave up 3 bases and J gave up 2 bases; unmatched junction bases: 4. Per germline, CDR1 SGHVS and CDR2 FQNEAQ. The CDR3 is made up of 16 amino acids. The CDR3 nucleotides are TGTGCCAGCAGCTTGGTGGGGACAGGGGCTGGAAACACCATATATTTT. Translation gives CASSLVGTGAGNTIYF.

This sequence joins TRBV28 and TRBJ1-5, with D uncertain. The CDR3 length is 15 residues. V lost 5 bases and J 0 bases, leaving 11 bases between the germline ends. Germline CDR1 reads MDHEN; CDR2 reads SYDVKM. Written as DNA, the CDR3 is TGTGCCAGCAGTAGAATCGGGGATAGCAATCAGCCCCAGCATTTT. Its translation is CASSRIGDSNQPQHF.

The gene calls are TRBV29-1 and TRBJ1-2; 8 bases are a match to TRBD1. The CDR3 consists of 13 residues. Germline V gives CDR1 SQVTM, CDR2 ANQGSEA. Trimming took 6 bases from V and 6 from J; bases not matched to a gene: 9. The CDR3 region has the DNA TGCAGCGTGACAGGGGCCGGCGCGGATGGCTACACCTTC. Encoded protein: CSVTGAGADGYTF.

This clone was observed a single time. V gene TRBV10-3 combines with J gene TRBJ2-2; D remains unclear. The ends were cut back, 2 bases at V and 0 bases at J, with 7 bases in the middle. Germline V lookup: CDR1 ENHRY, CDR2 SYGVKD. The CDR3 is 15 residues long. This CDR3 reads CAISEGAANTGELFF. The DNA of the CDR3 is TGTGCCATCAGTGAGGGAGCTGCGAACACCGGGGAGCTGTTTTTT.

CDR3 region: CASSQEESGTGAGYTF. CDR3 in DNA: TGCGCCAGCAGCCAAGAGGAGTCCGGGACAGGGGCTGGCTACACCTTC. This chain connects TRBV4-3 to TRBJ1-2; 10 bases match TRBD1. V dropped 0 bases and J dropped 7; count of bases not matched to a gene: 8. The CDR3 has 16 residues. Germline V CDR1 and CDR2: LGHNA, YSLEER.

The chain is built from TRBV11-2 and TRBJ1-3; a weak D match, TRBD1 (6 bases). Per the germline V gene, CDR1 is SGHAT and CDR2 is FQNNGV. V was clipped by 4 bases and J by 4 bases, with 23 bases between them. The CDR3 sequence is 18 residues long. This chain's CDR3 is CASSSSGDKLWAGNTIYF. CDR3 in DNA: TGTGCCAGCAGCTCCTCCGGGGACAAACTCTGGGCAGGAAACACCATATATTTT. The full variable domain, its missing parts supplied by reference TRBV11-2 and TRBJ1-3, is EAGVAQSPRYKIIEKRQSVAFWCNPISGHATLYWYQQILGQGPKLLIQFQNNGVVDDSQLPKDRFSAERLKGVDSTLKIQPAKLEDSAVYLCASSSSGDKLWAGNTIYFGEGSWLTVV.

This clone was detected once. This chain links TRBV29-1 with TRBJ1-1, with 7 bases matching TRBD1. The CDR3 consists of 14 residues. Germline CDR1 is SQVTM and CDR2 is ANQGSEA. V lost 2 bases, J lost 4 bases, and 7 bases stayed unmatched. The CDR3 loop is CSVEIGAGGTEAFF. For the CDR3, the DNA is TGCAGCGTTGAAATCGGGGCAGGGGGCACTGAAGCTTTCTTT. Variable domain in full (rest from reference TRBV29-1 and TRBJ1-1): SAVISQKPSRDICQRGTSLTIQCQVDSQVTMMFWYRQQPGQSLTLIATANQGSEATYESGFVIDKFPISRPNLTFSTLTVSNMSPEDSSIYLCSVEIGAGGTEAFFGQGTRLTVV.

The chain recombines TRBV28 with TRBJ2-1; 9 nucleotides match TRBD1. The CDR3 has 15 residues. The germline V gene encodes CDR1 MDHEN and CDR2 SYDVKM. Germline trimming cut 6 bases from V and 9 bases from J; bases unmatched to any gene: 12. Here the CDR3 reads CASSPRDRDSGEQFF. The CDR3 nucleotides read TGTGCCAGCAGCCCACGGGACAGGGACTCTGGTGAGCAGTTCTTC. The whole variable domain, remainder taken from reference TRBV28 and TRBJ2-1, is DVKVTQSSRYLVKRTGEKVFLECVQDMDHENMFWYRQDPGLGLRLIYFSYDVKMKEKGDIPEGYSVSREKKERFSLILESASTNQTSMYLCASSPRDRDSGEQFFGPGTRLTVL.

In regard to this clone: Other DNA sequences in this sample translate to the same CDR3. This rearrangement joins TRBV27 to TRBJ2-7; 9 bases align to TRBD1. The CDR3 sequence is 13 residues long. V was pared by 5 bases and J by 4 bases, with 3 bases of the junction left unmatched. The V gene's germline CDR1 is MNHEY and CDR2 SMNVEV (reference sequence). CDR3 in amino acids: CASSLGTGYEQYF. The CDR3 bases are TGTGCCAGCAGTCTCGGGACAGGGTACGAGCAGTACTTC.

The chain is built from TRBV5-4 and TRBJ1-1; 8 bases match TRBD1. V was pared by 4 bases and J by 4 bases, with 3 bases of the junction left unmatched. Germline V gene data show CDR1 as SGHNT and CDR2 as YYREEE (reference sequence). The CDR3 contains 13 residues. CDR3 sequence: CASSHTGGTEAFF. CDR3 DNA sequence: TGTGCCAGCAGCCATACAGGGGGCACTGAAGCTTTCTTT.

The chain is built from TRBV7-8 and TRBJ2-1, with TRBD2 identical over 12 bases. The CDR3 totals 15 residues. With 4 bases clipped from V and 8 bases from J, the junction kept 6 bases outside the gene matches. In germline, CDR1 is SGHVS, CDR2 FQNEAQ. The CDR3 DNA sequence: TGTGCCAGCAGCTATGCTAGCGGGGGGGCCCATGAGCAGTTCTTC. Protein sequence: CASSYASGGAHEQFF.

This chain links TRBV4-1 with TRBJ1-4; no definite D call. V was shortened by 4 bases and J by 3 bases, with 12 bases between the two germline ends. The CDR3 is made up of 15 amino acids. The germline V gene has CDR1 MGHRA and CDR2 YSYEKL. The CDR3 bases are TGCGCCAGCAGCCGAGACACCTCGGCTAATGAAAAACTGTTTTTT. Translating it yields CASSRDTSANEKLFF.

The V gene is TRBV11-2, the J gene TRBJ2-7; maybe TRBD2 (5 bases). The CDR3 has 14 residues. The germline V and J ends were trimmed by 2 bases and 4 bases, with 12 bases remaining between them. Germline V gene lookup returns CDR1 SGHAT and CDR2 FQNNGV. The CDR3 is CASSLPSRLYEQYF. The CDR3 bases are TGTGCCAGCAGCTTACCTAGCCGGCTTTACGAGCAGTACTTC.

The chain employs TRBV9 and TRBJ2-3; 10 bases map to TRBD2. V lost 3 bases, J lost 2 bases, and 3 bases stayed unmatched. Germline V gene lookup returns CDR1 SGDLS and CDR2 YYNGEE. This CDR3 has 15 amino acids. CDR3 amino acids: CASSASGRATDTQYF. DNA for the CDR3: TGTGCCAGCAGCGCAAGCGGGAGGGCCACAGATACGCAGTATTTT.

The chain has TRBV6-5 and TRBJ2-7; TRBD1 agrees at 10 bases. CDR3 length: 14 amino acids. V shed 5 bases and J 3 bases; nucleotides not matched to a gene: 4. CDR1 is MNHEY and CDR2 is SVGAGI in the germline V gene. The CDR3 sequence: CASSLRTGGYEQYF. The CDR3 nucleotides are TGTGCCAGCAGTCTCCGGACAGGGGGCTACGAGCAGTACTTC.

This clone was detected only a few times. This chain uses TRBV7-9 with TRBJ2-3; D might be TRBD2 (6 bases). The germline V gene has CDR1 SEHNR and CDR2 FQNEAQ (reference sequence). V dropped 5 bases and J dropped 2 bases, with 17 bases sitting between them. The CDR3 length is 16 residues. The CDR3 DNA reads TGTGCCAGCAGCCTGGATCTCCGGGACTCCACAGATACGCAGTATTTT. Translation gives CASSLDLRDSTDTQYF.

The CDR3 DNA is TGTGCCAGCAGCTCAAACCGGGGGTCCCCAGCGCGCTATGGCTACACCTTC. Amino acids: CASSSNRGSPARYGYTF. V and J are TRBV7-8 and TRBJ1-2; D is possibly TRBD1 (5 bases). In germline, CDR1 is SGHVS, CDR2 FQNEAQ. Between the trimmed V and J ends, which lost 4 bases and 4 bases, there was a span of 22 bases. The length of the CDR3 is 17 residues.

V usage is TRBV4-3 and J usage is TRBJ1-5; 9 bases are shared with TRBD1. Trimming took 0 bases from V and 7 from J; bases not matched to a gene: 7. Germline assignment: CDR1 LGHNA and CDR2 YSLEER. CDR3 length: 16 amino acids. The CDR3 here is CASSQEPGQGRQPQHF. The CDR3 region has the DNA TGCGCCAGCAGCCAAGAACCGGGACAGGGACGGCAGCCCCAGCATTTT.

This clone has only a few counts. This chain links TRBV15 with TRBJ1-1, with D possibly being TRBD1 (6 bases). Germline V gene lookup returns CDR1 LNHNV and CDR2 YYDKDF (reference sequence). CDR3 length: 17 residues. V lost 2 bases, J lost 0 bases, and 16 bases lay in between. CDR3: CATSRIPDRKMNTEAFF. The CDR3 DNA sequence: TGTGCCACCAGCAGAATACCGGACAGAAAAATGAACACTGAAGCTTTCTTT.

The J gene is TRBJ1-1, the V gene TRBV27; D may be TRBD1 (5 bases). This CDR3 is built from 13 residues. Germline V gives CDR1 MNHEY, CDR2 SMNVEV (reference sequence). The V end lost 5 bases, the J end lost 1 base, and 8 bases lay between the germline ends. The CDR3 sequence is CASSPTGNTEAFF. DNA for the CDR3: TGTGCCAGCAGTCCCACAGGGAACACTGAAGCTTTCTTT.

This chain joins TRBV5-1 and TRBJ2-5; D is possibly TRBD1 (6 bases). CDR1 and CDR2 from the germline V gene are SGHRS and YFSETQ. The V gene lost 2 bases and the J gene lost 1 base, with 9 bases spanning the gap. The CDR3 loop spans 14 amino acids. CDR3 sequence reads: CASSFSTGQETQYF. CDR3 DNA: TGCGCCAGCAGCTTTTCGACAGGCCAAGAGACCCAGTACTTC.

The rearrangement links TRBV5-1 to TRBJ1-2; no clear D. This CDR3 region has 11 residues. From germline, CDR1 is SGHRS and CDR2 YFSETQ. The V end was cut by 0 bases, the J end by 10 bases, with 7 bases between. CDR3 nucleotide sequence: TGCGCCAGCAGCTTGGGTGGCATCTACACCTTC. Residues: CASSLGGIYTF.

The CDR3 region is CSADSNYGYTF. In nucleotides, the CDR3 is TGCAGTGCCGACAGTAACTATGGCTACACCTTC. The chain is built from TRBV20-1 and TRBJ1-2, with D possibly being TRBD1 (5 bases). This CDR3 has 11 amino acids. The V gene lost 6 bases and the J gene lost 1 base, with 6 bases spanning the gap. The germline gives CDR1 DFQATT, CDR2 SNEGSKA (reference sequence).

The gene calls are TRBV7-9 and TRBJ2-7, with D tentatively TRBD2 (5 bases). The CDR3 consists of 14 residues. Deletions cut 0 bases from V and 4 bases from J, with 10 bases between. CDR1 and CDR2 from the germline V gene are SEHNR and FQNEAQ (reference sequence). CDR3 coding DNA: TGTGCCAGCAGCTTAGCGCTAGCTGAGTACGAGCAGTACTTC. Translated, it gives CASSLALAEYEQYF.

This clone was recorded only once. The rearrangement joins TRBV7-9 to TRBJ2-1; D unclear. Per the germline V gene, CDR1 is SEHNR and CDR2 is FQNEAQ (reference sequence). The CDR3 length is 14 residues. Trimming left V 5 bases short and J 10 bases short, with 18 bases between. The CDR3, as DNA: TGTGCCAGCAGCCCGCGAGTCCCAAGCCGGGAGCAGTTCTTC. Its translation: CASSPRVPSREQFF.

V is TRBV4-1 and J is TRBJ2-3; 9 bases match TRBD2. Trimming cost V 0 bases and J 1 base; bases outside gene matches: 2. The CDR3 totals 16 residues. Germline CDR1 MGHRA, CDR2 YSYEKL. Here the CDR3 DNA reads TGCGCCAGCAGCCAAGATCGCGGGGGGGGCACAGATACGCAGTATTTT. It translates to CASSQDRGGGTDTQYF.

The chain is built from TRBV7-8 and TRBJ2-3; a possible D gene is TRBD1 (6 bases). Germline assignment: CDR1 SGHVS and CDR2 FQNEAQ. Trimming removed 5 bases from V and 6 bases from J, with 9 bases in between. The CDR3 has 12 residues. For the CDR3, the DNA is TGTGCCAGCAGCCGAACAGGGGATACGCAGTATTTT. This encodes CASSRTGDTQYF.

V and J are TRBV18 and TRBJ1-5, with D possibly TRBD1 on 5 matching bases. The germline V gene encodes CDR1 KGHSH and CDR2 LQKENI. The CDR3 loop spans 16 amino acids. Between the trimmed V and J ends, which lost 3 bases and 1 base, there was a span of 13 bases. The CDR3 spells CASSPRAPGSNQPQHF. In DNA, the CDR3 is TGTGCCAGCTCACCCAGGGCGCCAGGGAGCAATCAGCCCCAGCATTTT.

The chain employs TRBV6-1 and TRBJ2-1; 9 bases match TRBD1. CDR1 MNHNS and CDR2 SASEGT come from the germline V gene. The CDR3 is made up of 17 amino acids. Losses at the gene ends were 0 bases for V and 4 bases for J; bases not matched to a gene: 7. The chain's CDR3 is CASSEARTGAFYNEQFF. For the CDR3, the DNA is TGTGCCAGCAGTGAAGCGCGGACAGGGGCTTTTTACAATGAGCAGTTCTTC.